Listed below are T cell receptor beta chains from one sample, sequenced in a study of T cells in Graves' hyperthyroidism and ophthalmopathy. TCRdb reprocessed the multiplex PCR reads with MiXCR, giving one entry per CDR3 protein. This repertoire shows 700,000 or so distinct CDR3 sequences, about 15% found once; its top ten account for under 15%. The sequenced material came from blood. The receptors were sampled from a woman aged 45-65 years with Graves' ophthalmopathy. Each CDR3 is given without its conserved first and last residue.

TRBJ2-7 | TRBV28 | ASSISDGLAVYEQY
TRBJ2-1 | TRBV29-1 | SAETGGTGSEQF
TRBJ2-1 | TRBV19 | ASSIRDQSYNEQF
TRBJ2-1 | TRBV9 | ASSSSSGGSYNEQF
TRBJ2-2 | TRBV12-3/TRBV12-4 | ASREFGRIDTGELF
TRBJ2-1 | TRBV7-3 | ASSSRGGQRSYNEQF
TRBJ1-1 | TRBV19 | ASSTARNTEAF
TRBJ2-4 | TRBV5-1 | ASSQRTGNIQY
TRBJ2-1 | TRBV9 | ASSARGGSSYNEQF
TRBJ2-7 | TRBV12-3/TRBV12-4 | ASSPGPAANYEQY
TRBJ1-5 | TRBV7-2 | ASSLDLQPQH
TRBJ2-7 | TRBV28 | ASSAGGLYYEQY
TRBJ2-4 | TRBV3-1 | ASSQDSGLAKNIQY
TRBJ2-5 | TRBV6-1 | ASSGAAGGTETQY
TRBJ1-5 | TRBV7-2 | ASSRDSPGRPQH
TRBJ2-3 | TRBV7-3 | ASSSTGTTDTQY
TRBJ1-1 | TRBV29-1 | SAVGQPNTEAF
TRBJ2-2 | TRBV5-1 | ASIPGDPNTGELF
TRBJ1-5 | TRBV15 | ATSRGGRGHPSNQPQH
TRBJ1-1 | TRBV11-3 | ASSSNRGAEAF
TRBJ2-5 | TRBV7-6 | ASSSGGLQETQY
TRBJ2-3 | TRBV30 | AWRRELTDTQY
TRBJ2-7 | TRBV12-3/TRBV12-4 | ASSRVSYEQY
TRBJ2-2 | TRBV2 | ASSAPSGRIDTGELF
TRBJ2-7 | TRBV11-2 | ASSLEWLAGVYEQY
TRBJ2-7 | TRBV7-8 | ASSQRVGYEQY
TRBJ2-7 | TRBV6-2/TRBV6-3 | ASRLLIGYEQY
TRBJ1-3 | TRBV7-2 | ASSSQRGDIGNTIY
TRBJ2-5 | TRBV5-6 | ASSLFTSRILAGTQY
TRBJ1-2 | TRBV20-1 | SARGGVQGYYGYT
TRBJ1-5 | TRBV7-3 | ASSPAVTGDQPQH
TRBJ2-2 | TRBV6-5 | ASSYPGGAGEGVLF
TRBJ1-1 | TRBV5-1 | ASSLASGAVRGTEAF
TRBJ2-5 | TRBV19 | ASSITARKTQY
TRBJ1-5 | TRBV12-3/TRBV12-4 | ASSFPGGGSNQPQH
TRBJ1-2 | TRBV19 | ASKIGPNYGYT
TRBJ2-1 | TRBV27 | ASSPRQGPRYNEQF
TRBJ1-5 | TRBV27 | ASSLRGQEVPQH
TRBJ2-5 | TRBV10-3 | AISKDSISETQY
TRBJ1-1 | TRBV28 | ASSLRGSGDEAF
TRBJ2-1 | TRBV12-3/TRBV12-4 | ASSPPGTGGLNEQF
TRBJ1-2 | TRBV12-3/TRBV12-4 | ASSYRNRGQMNYGYT
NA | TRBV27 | ASSLGQGGNNEQY
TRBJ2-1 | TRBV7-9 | ASSPTGTSGRPVTYNEQF
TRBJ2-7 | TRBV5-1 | ASSLKVSTYEQY
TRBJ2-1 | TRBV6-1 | ASSKAGGPSNEQF
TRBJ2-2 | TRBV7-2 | ASSHRTSGRVNTGELF
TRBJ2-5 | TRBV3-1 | ASSQVQGLAGQETQY
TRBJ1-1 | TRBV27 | ASSPRTLLMNTEAF
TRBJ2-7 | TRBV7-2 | ASSSGPPGGGEQY
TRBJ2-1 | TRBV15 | ATSSSGRSNEQF
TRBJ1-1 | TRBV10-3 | ATHRDSGTEAF
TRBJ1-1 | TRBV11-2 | ASSHQGPAEAF
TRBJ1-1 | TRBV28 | ASARVEAF
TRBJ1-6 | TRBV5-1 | ASSGQGWGSTLH